This T cell receptor beta chain was observed in a study of cytomegalovirus exposure and HLA in healthy donors. About the study: As an earlier analysis found, around 190 million T cells yielded approximately 110 million unique TCR beta sequences. HLA-typed donors were the source of approximately 80 million unique TCRs held in an early data release.

Amplification used 60 Vbeta primers and 13 Jbeta primers. Authors' data handling: The count from a later analysis was tens of millions of unique TCR beta chains, 9 million to 12 million of them shared. Generated by immunoSEQ multiplex PCR, the TCRdb table keeps only in-frame clones and is missing some. That table furnishes V, J and clone size, whereas the DNA furnished D and trimming. Of about 200,000 clones in the sample, around four fifths were seen once. Regarding this clone: Antigen: not known.

Study observations and caveats: Links to common viral pathogens appeared, in a later analysis, for several of the most significant clusters.

This receptor was taken from a middle-aged woman in good health and CMV-seronegative. Sequencing was carried out using PBMCs.

CDR3 amino acids: CAWIPPPTLRGYEQYF. Here the CDR3 DNA reads TGTGCCTGGATTCCACCCCCCACATTAAGGGGCTACGAGCAGTACTTC. This rearrangement joins TRBV30 to TRBJ2-5; a weak D match, TRBD1 (5 bases). The tail of the sequence fits TRBJ2-7 better, so the J call may be wrong. There are 16 residues in the CDR3. Germline V gene lookup returns CDR1 GTSNPN and CDR2 SVGIG (reference sequence).